These T cell receptor beta chains were read from a single sample in a study of blood T cell repertoires in COVID-19. TCRdb's table, derived via immunoSEQ multiplex PCR, lists solely in-frame clones and lacks some. The repertoire holds some 110,000 clones, with approximately 80% as singletons. Source material: peripheral blood. The receptors were sampled from a man aged 65 to 79 with acute or convalescent COVID-19. The CDR3 runs from the conserved cysteine through the conserved F or W. Each record gives: J gene, CDR3 length, D gene, V gene, clone size, CDR3 DNA, CDR3 protein. The D gene is left open where the match is weak. Some rows mark clone size as missing; the rest say once, few, many or name a class of expanded clone.

TRBJ1-4	16	TRBD1	TRBV5-1	NA	TGCGCCAGCAGCTGGGGACAGGACACAACTAATGAAAAACTGTTTTTT	CASSWGQDTTNEKLFF
TRBJ2-7	15	TRBD1	TRBV5-1	NA	TGCGCCAGCAGCATCGGGACAGGGGTGGCCTACGAGCAGTACTTC	CASSIGTGVAYEQYF
TRBJ1-2	12	NA	TRBV19	NA	TGTGCCAGTAGTAAACAGGAATTAGGCTACACCTTC	CASSKQELGYTF
TRBJ1-6	15	NA	TRBV13	NA	TGTGCCAGCAGCCGGTCGGGGGACTATAATTCACCCCTCCACTTT	CASSRSGDYNSPLHF
TRBJ1-3	16	NA	TRBV7-3	NA	TGTGCCAGCAGCTTATTGGGCTCGGGGTCTGGAAACACCATATATTTT	CASSLLGSGSGNTIYF
TRBJ2-1	16	TRBD2	TRBV19	once	TGTGCCAGTAGAGGGGAGCTAGCGGGGGACTACAATGAGCAGTTCTTC	CASRGELAGDYNEQFF
TRBJ2-5	14	NA	TRBV24-1	NA	TGTGCCACCAGTGATGCCAGTTTCCGCGAGACCCAGTACTTC	CATSDASFRETQYF
TRBJ2-1	15	NA	TRBV10-3	few	TGTGCCACCAGCTTTTGGGGAGCTGAAGTTAATGAGCAGTTCTTC	CATSFWGAEVNEQFF
TRBJ2-1	16	NA	TRBV3-1/TRBV3-2	NA	TGTGCCAGCAGCCATTTGGGTCGGCAGGGGAGCAATGAGCAGTTCTTC	CASSHLGRQGSNEQFF
TRBJ1-1	16	NA	TRBV5-8	NA	TGTGCCAGCAGCTTGGTAGGGGGGGCCTCGAACACTGAAGCTTTCTTT	CASSLVGGASNTEAFF
TRBJ2-3	15	NA	TRBV28	NA	TGTGCCAGCAGTCTGCTTCGCGGGCGCACAGATACGCAGTATTTT	CASSLLRGRTDTQYF
TRBJ1-4	15	TRBD1	TRBV30	NA	TGTGCCTGGAGTGCCGAGGGACAGAGAAATGAAAAACTGTTTTTT	CAWSAEGQRNEKLFF
TRBJ2-5	11	NA	TRBV7-6	few	TGTGCCAGCAGCACAGGGAGCTCCCAGTACTTC	CASSTGSSQYF
TRBJ1-2	15	TRBD1	TRBV27	NA	TGTGCCAGCAGTCCACAGGGGGGAAAAGGCTATGGCTACACCTTC	CASSPQGGKGYGYTF
TRBJ2-7	13	NA	TRBV28	NA	TGTGCCAGCAGTTTAAGTCAGGGGGGCGAGCAGTACTTC	CASSLSQGGEQYF
TRBJ2-7	15	TRBD2	TRBV2	NA	TGTGCCAGCAGACCTTTAGCGGGAGTAGGATACGAGCAGTACTTC	CASRPLAGVGYEQYF
TRBJ2-1	16	TRBD2	TRBV5-1	NA	TGCGCCAGCAGTTTTAGCGGGGGAAGCTCCTACAATGAGCAGTTCTTC	CASSFSGGSSYNEQFF
TRBJ2-7	15	TRBD2	TRBV7-9	NA	TGTGCCAGCAGCTTAATGCTAGCGGGAGGGGACGAGCAGTACTTC	CASSLMLAGGDEQYF
TRBJ2-3	12	NA	TRBV28	NA	TGTGCCAGCAGTAAAGCAACAGATACGCAGTATTTT	CASSKATDTQYF
TRBJ2-7	14	TRBD2	TRBV7-9	many	TGTGCCAGCAGCCCCGCGGGGGGACCCTACGAGCAGTACTTC	CASSPAGGPYEQYF
TRBJ1-2	13	NA	TRBV2	NA	TGTGCCAGCAGTGGGGAGGGGGGTCGTGGCTACACCTTC	CASSGEGGRGYTF
TRBJ1-1	15	TRBD1	TRBV25-1	NA	TGTGCCAGCAGTGAATCAAGGACAGGGGACACTGAAGCTTTCTTT	CASSESRTGDTEAFF
TRBJ2-2	13	TRBD1	TRBV19	few	TGTGCCAGTAGTAGGGGACAGCCCGGGGAGCTGTTTTTT	CASSRGQPGELFF
TRBJ2-7	15	TRBD2	TRBV24-1	few	TGTGCCACCAGTGATGCAACGAGCGGGAGCTACGAGCAGTACTTC	CATSDATSGSYEQYF
TRBJ2-3	14	NA	TRBV3-1/TRBV3-2	NA	TGTGCCAGCAGCCAACAAGAGTCGATAGATACGCAGTATTTT	CASSQQESIDTQYF
TRBJ1-5	12	NA	TRBV19	NA	TGTGCCAGTAGAGACGGAGATCAGCCCCAGCATTTT	CASRDGDQPQHF
TRBJ1-1	15	TRBD1	TRBV4-3	NA	TGCGCCAGCAGCCCGGACAGGGGGCGAGGGACTGAAGCTTTCTTT	CASSPDRGRGTEAFF
TRBJ2-2	14	NA	TRBV4-1	few	TGCGCCAGCAGCCAAGATTCGAGCTCCGGGGAGCTGTTTTTT	CASSQDSSSGELFF
TRBJ1-5	13	TRBD1	TRBV7-3	NA	TGTGCCAGCAGCTCCGACAGGGAACAGCCCCAGCATTTT	CASSSDREQPQHF
TRBJ1-5	14	TRBD1	TRBV2	NA	TGTGCCAGCAGACAGGGGAATAGCAATCAGCCCCAGCATTTT	CASRQGNSNQPQHF
TRBJ1-5	15	TRBD1	TRBV28	NA	TGTGCCAGCAGTGACTCGGGACAGAGAGATCAGCCCCAGCATTTT	CASSDSGQRDQPQHF
TRBJ1-6	16	TRBD1	TRBV2	NA	TGTGCCAGCAGTGACTGGGGGACAGCGAAGGCTTCACCCCTCCACTTT	CASSDWGTAKASPLHF
TRBJ1-5	13	NA	TRBV2	NA	TGTGCCAGCAAGGGACAAGAGAATCAGCCCCAGCATTTT	CASKGQENQPQHF
TRBJ1-2	14	NA	TRBV27	few	TGTGCCAGCAGCCGGGACAATGTTTTAAAGGGCTACACCTTC	CASSRDNVLKGYTF
TRBJ1-2	15	TRBD1	TRBV5-1	NA	TGCGCCAGCAGTTCTTCCGGGACAGGGGTGGATGGCTACACCTTC	CASSSSGTGVDGYTF
TRBJ2-3	16	TRBD1	TRBV7-6	once	TGTGCCAGCAGCCCTCCTTCAACAGGGGGCCCAGATACGCAGTATTTT	CASSPPSTGGPDTQYF
TRBJ2-1	14	TRBD2	TRBV18	NA	TGTGCCAGCTCACCAGCGGGAGGGCCGCATGAGCAGTTCTTC	CASSPAGGPHEQFF
TRBJ2-7	16	TRBD2	TRBV3-1/TRBV3-2	NA	TGTGCCAGCAGCCAAGACGGGACTAGCGGGAGCTACGAGCAGTACTTC	CASSQDGTSGSYEQYF
TRBJ1-1	13	TRBD1	TRBV29-1	NA	TGCAGCGCTATGGGACAGCTCAACACTGAAGCTTTCTTT	CSAMGQLNTEAFF
TRBJ2-5	17	TRBD2	TRBV19	NA	TGTGCCAGTAGTATGGGACTAGCGGGAGTTGGACAAGAGACCCAGTACTTC	CASSMGLAGVGQETQYF
TRBJ2-1	15	TRBD2	TRBV27	many	TGTGCCAGCAGTCCCGGACTAGCGGGGGGGGATGAGCAGTTCTTC	CASSPGLAGGDEQFF
TRBJ2-1	14	NA	TRBV7-2	NA	TGTGCCAGCAGCTTAAATGCGGTAGGCAATGAGCAGTTCTTC	CASSLNAVGNEQFF
TRBJ1-6	12	NA	TRBV3-1/TRBV3-2	NA	TGTGCCAGCAGCCAAGTGAGCTCACCCCTCCACTTT	CASSQVSSPLHF
TRBJ1-2	14	NA	TRBV6-2/TRBV6-3	NA	TGTGCCAGCAGTCAACTGACGGAGGGGTATGGCTACACCTTC	CASSQLTEGYGYTF
TRBJ2-1	17	TRBD2	TRBV4-2	NA	TGTGCCAGCAGCCAAGATGCAGGACTAGGGGCGGGCAATGAGCAGTTCTTC	CASSQDAGLGAGNEQFF
TRBJ1-2	14	TRBD1	TRBV27	NA	TGTGCCAGCAGTTCCGCGGGACAGGACTATGGCTACACCTTC	CASSSAGQDYGYTF
TRBJ2-7	18	TRBD2	TRBV7-2	NA	TGTGCCAGCAGCTTAAGTCTGGGTGTAGCGGGATTATCCTACGAGCAGTACTTC	CASSLSLGVAGLSYEQYF